This TCR beta chain was documented in a study of T cells in Graves' hyperthyroidism and ophthalmopathy. Study-level points and caveats: Progression to ophthalmopathy was predicted a median of roughly 6.5 months early. Ophthalmopathy and stable hyperthyroidism were told apart by a 13 V-J model.

Notes on this clonotype: Antigen unknown.

The CDR3 runs to 17 residues. CDR1 MNHNS and CDR2 SASEGT come from the germline V gene. V shed 5 bases and J 2 bases; nucleotides not matched to a gene: 13. RNA transcripts were the template for amplifying TCR beta CDR3 regions. HTBI primers were used for first-round RT-PCR of the TCR CDR3. MiXCR, run by TCRdb on the multiplex PCR reads, gives a single entry per CDR3 protein. The sample lists over 500,000 distinct CDR3 sequences, approximately 49% occurring once. Diagnostic assessment was based on clinical symptoms, serum thyroxine and TRAb, thyroid ultrasound and orbital computed tomography. This chain uses TRBV6-1 with TRBJ2-5; 8 nucleotides match TRBD2. The receptor comes from an adult woman with Graves' disease, either hyperthyroidism or ophthalmopathy (not recorded which). Sequenced: peripheral blood or thyroid tissue (not recorded which). The CDR3 sequence: CASSLTSPGTRQETQYF. CDR3 coding DNA: TGTGCCAGCAGTCTTACATCACCCGGGACTAGACAAGAGACCCAGTACTTC.